This entry lists 25 T cell receptor beta chains sequenced from one sample in a study of T cell responses to AZD1222 COVID-19 vaccine. Generated by immunoSEQ multiplex PCR, the TCRdb table keeps only in-frame clones and is missing some. In the table there are about 84,000 clones, about nine tenths of which are singletons. Sequences were derived from peripheral blood, sampled 28 days after the second AZD1222 dose. The receptors stem from an adult who received the AZD1222 COVID-19 vaccine.

The genes are TRBV10-3 and TRBJ1-2; perhaps TRBD1 as D (6 bases). The germline CDR1 and CDR2 sequences are ENHRY and SYGVKD. This CDR3 has 14 amino acids. The V gene lost 4 bases and the J gene lost 5 bases, with 14 bases spanning the gap. DNA for the CDR3: TGTGCCATCAGTGGCCCAGGACAGAGTTATGGCTACACCTTC. Translation gives CAISGPGQSYGYTF.

The rearrangement uses TRBV10-3 and TRBJ1-1, with D unclear. This CDR3 comprises 15 residues. CDR1 and CDR2 from the germline V gene are ENHRY and SYGVKD. V dropped 2 bases and J dropped 1 base, with 11 bases sitting between them. CDR3 loop: CAISERTKTNTEAFF. CDR3 DNA sequence: TGTGCCATCAGTGAGCGGACGAAGACGAACACTGAAGCTTTCTTT.

The chain combines TRBV28 with TRBJ2-1; TRBD1 matches 8 bases. This CDR3 contains 19 residues. Germline-derived CDR1 and CDR2 are MDHEN and SYDVKM. J lost 0 bases, V lost 2 bases, and 12 bases had no gene match. Written as DNA, the CDR3 is TGTGCCAGCAGTTTAGCCTGGACAGGGCGTTTGAGCTCCTACAATGAGCAGTTCTTC. This sequence encodes CASSLAWTGRLSSYNEQFF. Together with reference TRBV28 and TRBJ2-1, the CDR3 gives the full variable domain: DVKVTQSSRYLVKRTGEKVFLECVQDMDHENMFWYRQDPGLGLRLIYFSYDVKMKEKGDIPEGYSVSREKKERFSLILESASTNQTSMYLCASSLAWTGRLSSYNEQFFGPGTRLTVL.

The V gene is TRBV7-9, the J gene TRBJ2-3, with TRBD2 matching over 16 bases. This CDR3 is built from 17 residues. Germline lookup yields CDR1 SEHNR and CDR2 FQNEAQ (reference sequence). The CDR3 nucleotides read TGTGCAGCCACCTCGGGACTAGCGGGAGGGCGGTCAGATACGCAGTATTTT. It yields the protein CAATSGLAGGRSDTQYF.

The chain employs TRBV7-2 and TRBJ1-1; D ambiguous. CDR1 and CDR2 from the germline V gene are SGHTA and FQGNSA. V lost 5 bases and J 1 base, leaving 14 bases between the germline ends. This CDR3 is 15 amino acids long. The CDR3 reads CASSPRRTKNTEAFF. For the CDR3, the DNA is TGTGCCAGCAGCCCGAGAAGGACGAAGAACACTGAAGCTTTCTTT. Supplemented by reference TRBV7-2 and TRBJ1-1, the full variable domain reads GAGVSQSPSNKVTEKGKDVELRCDPISGHTALYWYRQSLGQGLEFLIYFQGNSAPDKSGLPSDRFSAERTGGSVSTLTIQRTQQEDSAVYLCASSPRRTKNTEAFFGQGTRLTVV.

The CDR3 loop is CASSGQGWGHGYTF. CDR3 sequence (DNA): TGTGCCAGCAGTGGACAGGGTTGGGGTCATGGCTACACCTTC. The chain uses TRBV7-9 and TRBJ1-2, with 8 bases fitting TRBD1. This CDR3 has 14 amino acids. Trimming removed 6 bases from V and 6 bases from J; junction bases left unmatched: 9. From germline, CDR1 is SEHNR and CDR2 FQNEAQ (reference sequence).

The rearrangement joins TRBV27 to TRBJ2-1; 11 bases align to TRBD2. Germline-derived CDR1 and CDR2 are MNHEY and SMNVEV (reference sequence). Trimming at V came to 5 bases and at J to 9 bases, leaving 3 bases not matched to a gene. The CDR3 has 13 residues. The CDR3 DNA is TGTGCCAGCAGTATACTAGCGGGAGCTGAGCAGTTCTTC. This translates into CASSILAGAEQFF.

The chain uses TRBV27 and TRBJ2-7; D gene uncertain. Between the trimmed V and J ends, which lost 1 base and 0 bases, there was a span of 13 bases. This CDR3 region has 16 residues. The germline gives CDR1 MNHEY, CDR2 SMNVEV (reference sequence). CDR3 in DNA: TGTGCCAGCAGTTTATTGCCCCCTCCGGGCTCCTACGAGCAGTACTTC. It yields the protein CASSLLPPPGSYEQYF.

The chain carries TRBV9 and TRBJ2-7; the match to TRBD1 covers 8 bases. The CDR3 length is 14 residues. Germline V gene lookup returns CDR1 SGDLS and CDR2 YYNGEE. Unmatched junction bases numbered 5, after V lost 1 base and J lost 5 bases. CDR3 in DNA: TGTGCCAGCAGCGTACAGGGGGCTCGAGACGAGCAGTACTTC. Amino acids: CASSVQGARDEQYF.

J is TRBJ1-4 and V is TRBV5-1, with a possible D match to TRBD1 (5 bases). V was pared by 4 bases and J by 0 bases, with 10 bases between. The germline CDR1 and CDR2 sequences are SGHRS and YFSETQ. The CDR3 runs to 15 residues. In DNA form, the CDR3 reads TGCGCCAGCAGCCTGTCGGGGGCAACTAATGAAAAACTGTTTTTT. This encodes CASSLSGATNEKLFF.

This clone was observed a single time. The chain links TRBV27 to TRBJ2-7; TRBD2 aligns across 12 bases. The germline V gene has CDR1 MNHEY and CDR2 SMNVEV (reference sequence). This CDR3 is built from 17 residues. The J segment lost 3 bases and the V segment lost 4 bases, leaving 10 bases of the junction unmatched. DNA of the CDR3: TGTGCCAGCAGTTATTATCCCCGACTAGCGGGAGACTACGAGCAGTACTTC. It yields the protein CASSYYPRLAGDYEQYF.

The chain links TRBV10-3 to TRBJ1-2; no clear D. The CDR3 loop spans 13 amino acids. With 6 bases removed from V and 2 bases from J, the gap between germline ends came to 10 bases. Germline-derived CDR1 and CDR2 are ENHRY and SYGVKD. The CDR3 protein is CAISEEGNYGYTF. CDR3 nucleotides: TGTGCCATCAGCGAAGAGGGAAACTATGGCTACACCTTC.

The CDR3 DNA reads as TGTGCCAGCAGTTTGAAGAGGGGACACTCCTACGAGCAGTACTTC. This encodes CASSLKRGHSYEQYF. This chain uses TRBV27 with TRBJ2-7; D may be TRBD1 (6 bases). The CDR3 has 15 amino acids. V lost 3 bases to trimming and J lost 0 bases, with 12 bases between them. Germline CDR1 and CDR2: MNHEY and SMNVEV (reference sequence).

The chain employs TRBV29-1 and TRBJ2-2; TRBD2 agrees at 8 bases. With 6 bases clipped from V and 5 bases from J, the junction kept 8 bases outside the gene matches. The CDR3 covers 14 residues. Germline CDR1 SQVTM, CDR2 ANQGSEA. This CDR3 reads CSVRAGRGTGELFF. The CDR3 nucleotides are TGCAGCGTGCGAGCCGGGAGGGGAACCGGGGAGCTGTTTTTT.

V is TRBV6-4 and J is TRBJ2-1; perhaps TRBD1 as D (6 bases). The CDR3 has 13 amino acids. The germline CDR1 and CDR2 sequences are MRHNA and SNTAGT. V lost 8 bases and J 7 bases, leaving 15 bases between the germline ends. The CDR3 region is CASSSLRGNEQFF. Here the CDR3 DNA reads TGTGCCAGCTCCTCCCTGAGGGGGAATGAGCAGTTCTTC.

The gene calls are TRBV2 and TRBJ2-5; D might be TRBD1 or TRBD2, each matching 5 bases. This CDR3 has 11 residues. The germline V and J ends were trimmed by 1 base and 13 bases, with 10 bases remaining between them. The germline V gene encodes CDR1 SNHLY and CDR2 FYNNEI. Here the CDR3 DNA reads TGTGCCAGCAGTGAAGGGGACCTTAGGTACTTC. Its protein is CASSEGDLRYF.

V is TRBV3-1 (or the pseudogene TRBV3-2) and J is TRBJ1-5; maybe TRBD1 (5 bases). The CDR3 has 14 amino acids. V shed 4 bases and J shed 0 bases, with 7 bases lying between them. Germline V CDR1 and CDR2: LGHDT, YNNKEL (reference sequence). CDR3: CASSRDLSNQPQHF. The CDR3 DNA follows: TGTGCCAGCAGCCGGGACCTTAGCAATCAGCCCCAGCATTTT.

The chain uses TRBV6-5 and TRBJ1-4, with no clear D. The V end was cut by 0 bases, the J end by 4 bases, with 12 bases between. This CDR3 is 16 amino acids long. Germline V CDR1 and CDR2: MNHEY, SVGAGI. The CDR3 reads CASSYSIRSFNEKLFF. The DNA for the CDR3 is TGTGCCAGCAGTTACTCGATCAGGAGCTTTAATGAAAAACTGTTTTTT.

The genes are TRBV2 and TRBJ2-1; weak D call: TRBD2 (5 bases). V was cut by 7 bases and J by 0 bases, with 19 bases left in between. CDR1 and CDR2 from the germline V gene are SNHLY and FYNNEI. The CDR3 runs 17 residues. As DNA, the CDR3 is TGTGCCAGCAAAATTCCCTGGGAGTTGAGCTCCTACAATGAGCAGTTCTTC. Amino acid sequence: CASKIPWELSSYNEQFF.

This sequence joins TRBV5-1 and TRBJ2-5; 8 nucleotides agree with TRBD1. Trimming at V came to 8 bases and at J to 1 base, leaving 7 bases not matched to a gene. Germline CDR1 reads SGHRS; CDR2 reads YFSETQ. This CDR3 has 14 residues. CDR3 sequence reads: CASQMTGAQETQYF. In DNA, the CDR3 is TGCGCCAGTCAGATGACAGGGGCCCAAGAGACCCAGTACTTC.

J is TRBJ1-1 and V is TRBV29-1; 10 nucleotides line up with TRBD1. The germline V gene has CDR1 SQVTM and CDR2 ANQGSEA. The ends lost 4 bases at V and 4 bases at J; junction bases unmatched: 12. The CDR3 contains 16 residues. CDR3 coding DNA: TGCAGCGTTGCCGGATTAGTGACAGGGGGCATCACTGAAGCTTTCTTT. Amino acids: CSVAGLVTGGITEAFF.

This clone occurred once. The chain recombines TRBV7-9 with TRBJ2-2; TRBD1 matches 7 bases. V dropped 5 bases and J dropped 2; count of bases not matched to a gene: 5. Germline V CDR1 and CDR2: SEHNR, FQNEAQ (reference sequence). This CDR3 comprises 15 residues. The CDR3, as DNA: TGTGCCAGCAGCCAACAGGGGTCCAACACCGGGGAGCTGTTTTTT. Its translation is CASSQQGSNTGELFF.

The chain links TRBV6-6 to TRBJ1-3; D not certain. The germline V gene has CDR1 MNHNY and CDR2 SVGAGI (reference sequence). The V gene lost 7 bases and the J gene lost 0 bases, with 4 bases spanning the gap. This CDR3 contains 12 residues. The CDR3 reads CASTPSGNTIYF. For the CDR3, the DNA is TGTGCCAGCACTCCCTCTGGAAACACCATATATTTT.

The sample holds one count of this clone. The rearrangement links TRBV24-1 to TRBJ1-3; TRBD1 matches at 10 bases. CDR1 is KGHDR, CDR2 SFDVKD, per germline. J gave up 4 bases and V 5 bases, and 13 bases lay outside the gene matches. The CDR3 is 18 amino acids. The CDR3: CATSARQGAEVRGNTIYF. The CDR3 DNA sequence: TGTGCCACCAGTGCCCGACAGGGGGCTGAGGTTCGGGGAAACACCATATATTTT.

The chain joins TRBV6-5 to TRBJ1-3; D gene ambiguous. V lost 11 bases, J lost 0 bases, and 8 bases lay in between. CDR1 MNHEY and CDR2 SVGAGI come from the germline V gene. CDR3 size: 12 residues. CDR3 protein: CAAGVSGNTIYF. Here the CDR3 DNA reads TGTGCCGCTGGGGTCTCTGGAAACACCATATATTTT.